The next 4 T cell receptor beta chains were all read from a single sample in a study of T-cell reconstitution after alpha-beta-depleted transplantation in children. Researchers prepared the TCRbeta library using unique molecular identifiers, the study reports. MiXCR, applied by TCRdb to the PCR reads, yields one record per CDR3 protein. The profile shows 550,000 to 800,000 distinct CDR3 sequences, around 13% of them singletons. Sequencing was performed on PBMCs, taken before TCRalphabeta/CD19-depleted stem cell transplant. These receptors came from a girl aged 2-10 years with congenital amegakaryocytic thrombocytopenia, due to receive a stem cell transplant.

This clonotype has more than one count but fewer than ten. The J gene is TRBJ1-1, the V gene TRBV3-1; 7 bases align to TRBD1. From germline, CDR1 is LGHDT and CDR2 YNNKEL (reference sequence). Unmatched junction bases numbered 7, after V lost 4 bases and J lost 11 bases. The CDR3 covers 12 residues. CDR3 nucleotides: TGTGCCAGCAGCCCAACAGGGGAGGTTGCTTTCTTT. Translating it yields CASSPTGEVAFF.

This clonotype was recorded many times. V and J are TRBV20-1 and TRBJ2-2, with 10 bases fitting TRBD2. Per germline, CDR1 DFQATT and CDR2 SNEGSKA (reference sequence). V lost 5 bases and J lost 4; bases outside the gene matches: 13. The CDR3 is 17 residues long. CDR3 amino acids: CSALSAAGGPTTGELFF. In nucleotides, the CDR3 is TGCAGTGCTTTATCCGCAGCGGGAGGGCCCACCACCGGGGAGCTGTTTTTT.

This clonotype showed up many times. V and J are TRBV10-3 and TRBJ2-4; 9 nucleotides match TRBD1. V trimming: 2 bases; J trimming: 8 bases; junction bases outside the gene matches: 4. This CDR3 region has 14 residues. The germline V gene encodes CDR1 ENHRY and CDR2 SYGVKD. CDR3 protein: CAISEKQGAYIQYF. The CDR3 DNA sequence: TGTGCCATCAGTGAGAAACAGGGGGCTTACATTCAGTACTTC.

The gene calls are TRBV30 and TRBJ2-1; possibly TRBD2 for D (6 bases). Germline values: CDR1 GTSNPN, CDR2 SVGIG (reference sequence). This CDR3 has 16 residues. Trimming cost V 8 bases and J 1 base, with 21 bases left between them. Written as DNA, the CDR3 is TGTGCCGCGCTGATCACCGAGGCGGGATCCTACAATGAGCAGTTCTTC. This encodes CAALITEAGSYNEQFF. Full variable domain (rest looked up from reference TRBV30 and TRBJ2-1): SQTIHQWPATLVQPVGSPLSLECTVEGTSNPNLYWYRQAAGRGLQLLFYSVGIGQISSEVPQNLSASRPQDRQFILSSKKLLLSDSGFYLCAALITEAGSYNEQFFGPGTRLTVL.